Below, 21 T cell receptor beta chains from the same sample are listed, as sequenced in a study of blood T cell repertoires in COVID-19. Sequenced by immunoSEQ multiplex PCR; TCRdb stores in-frame clones only, minus some. The sample includes about 59,000 clones, about four fifths of them seen just once. Sequenced input: peripheral blood. The receptors here all came from a woman of 80 years or more with acute or convalescent COVID-19.

V gene TRBV28 combines with J gene TRBJ1-1, with 9 bases fitting TRBD1. V lost 7 bases to trimming and J lost 4 bases; unmatched junction nucleotides: 7. Per germline, CDR1 MDHEN and CDR2 SYDVKM. The CDR3 totals 14 residues. CDR3 sequence reads: CASNRDRVVTEAFF. CDR3 nucleotides: TGTGCCAGCAACCGGGACAGGGTGGTCACTGAAGCTTTCTTT.

This chain uses TRBV7-8 with TRBJ2-5; D not resolved. This CDR3 is built from 12 residues. The germline gives CDR1 SGHVS, CDR2 FQNEAQ. Trimming removed 1 base at V and 3 bases at J, with 3 bases between. CDR3 residues: CASSLGEETQYF. The DNA for the CDR3 is TGTGCCAGCAGCTTAGGAGAAGAGACCCAGTACTTC.

V gene TRBV5-1 combines with J gene TRBJ2-7; possibly TRBD1 for D (7 bases). Germline lookup yields CDR1 SGHRS and CDR2 YFSETQ. This CDR3 comprises 15 residues. V was pared by 4 bases and J by 1 base, with 15 bases between. The CDR3 is CASSRDGGQSYEQYF. The CDR3 nucleotides read TGCGCCAGCAGCCGCGACGGGGGACAGTCCTACGAGCAGTACTTC.

The chain has TRBV5-6 and TRBJ1-6; D gene uncertain. Germline-derived CDR1 and CDR2 are SGHDT and YYEEEE. The CDR3 sequence is 14 residues long. Trimming stripped 0 bases from V and 7 bases from J, with 8 bases between. The CDR3 loop is CASSLERENSPLHF. The CDR3 nucleotides are TGTGCCAGCAGCTTGGAGAGGGAGAATTCACCCCTCCACTTT.

V is TRBV9 and J is TRBJ2-5; the match to TRBD2 covers 7 bases. The ends lost 5 bases at V and 1 base at J; junction bases unmatched: 8. CDR3 length equals 15 residues. The germline V gene encodes CDR1 SGDLS and CDR2 YYNGEE. CDR3 nucleotides: TGTGCCAGCAGTTACGGGGACTACGGCCAAGAGACCCAGTACTTC. This translates into CASSYGDYGQETQYF.

This chain links TRBV7-8 with TRBJ1-6; possible D gene TRBD1, 5 bases. The ends were cut back, 0 bases at V and 10 bases at J, with 16 bases in the middle. Germline CDR1 reads SGHVS; CDR2 reads FQNEAQ. This CDR3 is 16 amino acids long. CDR3 residues: CASSLARDSSGSPLHF. The CDR3 coding sequence is TGTGCCAGCAGCTTAGCTAGGGACTCTTCGGGATCACCCCTCCACTTT.

The rearrangement joins TRBV6-2 or TRBV6-3 to TRBJ2-2; TRBD1 agrees at 10 bases. Germline assignment: CDR1 MNHEY and CDR2 SVGEGT. The CDR3 has 14 residues. V dropped 5 bases and J dropped 5; count of bases not matched to a gene: 2. CDR3 in amino acids: CASSGQGGTGELFF. The DNA for the CDR3 is TGTGCCAGCAGTGGACAGGGGGGAACCGGGGAGCTGTTTTTT.

The V call is TRBV2, the J call TRBJ2-5; 11 bases map to TRBD1. Germline V CDR1 and CDR2: SNHLY, FYNNEI. This CDR3 contains 14 residues. V shed 7 bases and J 5 bases; nucleotides not matched to a gene: 6. For the CDR3, the DNA is TGTGCCAGCACAGGACAGGGGGCTTGGGAGACCCAGTACTTC. Amino acid sequence: CASTGQGAWETQYF.

This chain connects TRBV6-5 to TRBJ2-1; TRBD1 matches 10 bases. The trim removed 6 bases at V and 10 bases at J, leaving 3 bases unmatched. CDR3 length equals 12 residues. Germline CDR1 and CDR2: MNHEY and SVGAGI. As DNA, the CDR3 is TGTGCCAGCAGGACGACAGGGGGCGAGCAGTTCTTC. As protein: CASRTTGGEQFF.

The chain combines TRBV14 with TRBJ2-7; D is unresolved. In germline, CDR1 is SGHDN, CDR2 FVKESK. The CDR3 is 17 residues long. Deletions cut 3 bases from V and 3 bases from J, with 21 bases between. The CDR3 here is CASSQSRDSPQVYEQYF. The CDR3 DNA reads TGTGCCAGCAGCCAGAGTAGAGATAGCCCTCAAGTCTACGAGCAGTACTTC.

The genes are TRBV7-9 and TRBJ2-3; no clear D gene. Germline V gives CDR1 SEHNR, CDR2 FQNEAQ (reference sequence). This CDR3 region has 15 residues. V lost 5 bases and J lost 0, with 12 bases in between. The chain's CDR3 is CASSQMGQSTDTQYF. For the CDR3, the DNA is TGTGCCAGCAGCCAAATGGGCCAGAGCACAGATACGCAGTATTTT.

V usage is TRBV6-2 or TRBV6-3 and J usage is TRBJ2-3; the match to TRBD2 covers 8 bases. The junction had 11 bases not matched to a gene; V was cut back by 7 bases and J by 2 bases. This CDR3 spans 16 amino acids. The germline V gene has CDR1 MNHEY and CDR2 SVGEGT. This CDR3 reads CASTPSGGAATDTQYF. The CDR3 region has the DNA TGTGCCAGCACCCCGAGCGGGGGAGCCGCCACAGATACGCAGTATTTT.

The chain employs TRBV24-1 and TRBJ2-3, with 9 bases identical to TRBD1. V gave up 2 bases and J gave up 2 bases; unmatched junction bases: 7. The CDR3 loop spans 17 amino acids. Germline CDR1 and CDR2: KGHDR and SFDVKD. CDR3 in amino acids: CATSDSGTGTNTDTQYF. In nucleotides, the CDR3 is TGTGCCACCAGTGATTCCGGGACAGGGACCAACACAGATACGCAGTATTTT.

This clone was picked up one time. This sequence joins TRBV7-9 and TRBJ2-7; 7 bases line up with TRBD1. The CDR3 runs 12 residues. V was pared by 5 bases and J by 4 bases, with 2 bases of the junction left unmatched. The germline V gene has CDR1 SEHNR and CDR2 FQNEAQ (reference sequence). For the CDR3, the DNA is TGTGCCAGCAGCGACAGGGTATACGAGCAGTACTTC. Its translation: CASSDRVYEQYF.

This rearrangement joins TRBV7-9 to TRBJ1-4, with a possible D match to TRBD1 (6 bases). The CDR3 sequence is 16 residues long. V was trimmed by 10 bases and J by 4 bases, leaving 22 bases between them. Germline V gives CDR1 SEHNR, CDR2 FQNEAQ (reference sequence). As DNA, the CDR3 is TGTGCCATCGGCAATGGGGGTGACAGGTATAATGAAAAACTGTTTTTT. Translating gives CAIGNGGDRYNEKLFF. The full variable domain, with the rest looked up from reference TRBV7-9 and TRBJ1-4, is DTGVSQNPRHKITKRGQNVTFRCDPISEHNRLYWYRQTLGQGPEFLTYFQNEAQLEKSRLLSDRFSAERPKGSFSTLEIQRTEQGDSAMYLCAIGNGGDRYNEKLFFGSGTQLSVL.

The J gene is TRBJ1-2, the V gene TRBV19; no clear D gene. V lost 3 bases and J lost 7, with 18 bases in between. The germline V gene has CDR1 LNHDA and CDR2 SQIVND (reference sequence). The CDR3 consists of 15 residues. DNA for the CDR3: TGTGCCAGTAGTATTGACGGCGTCGGGTTGGGTGGCTACACCTTC. Encoded protein: CASSIDGVGLGGYTF.

This chain links TRBV4-1 with TRBJ2-6; 14 bases agree with TRBD2. The CDR3 consists of 18 residues. CDR1 MGHRA and CDR2 YSYEKL come from the germline V gene. The trim removed 2 bases at V and 2 bases at J, leaving 2 bases unmatched. The CDR3 sequence: CASSQMTSGGAGANVLTF. The CDR3 nucleotides are TGCGCCAGCAGCCAAATGACTAGCGGGGGGGCTGGGGCCAACGTCCTGACTTTC.

The chain combines TRBV5-1 with TRBJ2-6, with TRBD1 as a possible D gene (6 bases). V was clipped by 3 bases and J by 0 bases, with 16 bases between them. CDR1 and CDR2 from the germline V gene are SGHRS and YFSETQ. CDR3 length: 18 residues. The CDR3 region has the DNA TGCGCCAGCAGCTCCACCCTTGGGACACACTCTGGGGCCAACGTCCTGACTTTC. Its protein is CASSSTLGTHSGANVLTF.

This chain connects TRBV19 to TRBJ2-1; the match to TRBD2 covers 10 bases. CDR3 length: 16 residues. Losses at the gene ends were 5 bases for V and 4 bases for J; bases not matched to a gene: 8. CDR1 and CDR2 from the germline V gene are LNHDA and SQIVND (reference sequence). In DNA, the CDR3 is TGTGCCAGTAGTCTCCTAGCGGGGGAACTTTACAATGAGCAGTTCTTC. It yields the protein CASSLLAGELYNEQFF.

This chain uses TRBV3-1 (or the pseudogene TRBV3-2) with TRBJ1-1; TRBD1 is a possible D gene (6 bases). This CDR3 has 14 residues. Germline assignment: CDR1 LGHDT and CDR2 YNNKEL (reference sequence). V was cut by 7 bases and J by 1 base, with 13 bases left in between. The CDR3 region is CASTLTGTNTEAFF. CDR3 nucleotide sequence: TGTGCCAGCACCCTAACAGGGACGAACACTGAAGCTTTCTTT.

On this clone: Relative to the germline gene, one junction end is altered; a read error may explain this. The gene calls are TRBV24-1 and TRBJ2-7, with D possibly TRBD1 on 6 matching bases. This CDR3 has 16 residues. CDR1 and CDR2 from the germline V gene are KGHDR and SFDVKD. The CDR3 loop reads CATSDSRTGPSHEQYF. In DNA form, the CDR3 reads TGTGCCACCAGTGATTCTCGAACAGGGCCCTCCCACGAGCAGTACTTC.